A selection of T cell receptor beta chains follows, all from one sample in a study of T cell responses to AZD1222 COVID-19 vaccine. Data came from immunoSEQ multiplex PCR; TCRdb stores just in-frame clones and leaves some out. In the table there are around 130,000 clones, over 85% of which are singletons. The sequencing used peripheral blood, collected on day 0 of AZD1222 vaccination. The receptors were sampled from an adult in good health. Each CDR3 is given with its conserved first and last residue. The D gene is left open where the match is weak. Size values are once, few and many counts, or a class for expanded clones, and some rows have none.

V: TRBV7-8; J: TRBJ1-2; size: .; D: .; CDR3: CASSLASHTSKTYGYTF; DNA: TGTGCCAGCAGCTTAGCGTCCCACACCTCCAAAACGTATGGCTACACCTTC
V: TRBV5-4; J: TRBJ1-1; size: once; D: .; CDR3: CASRAGQLNTEAFF; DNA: TGTGCCAGCAGGGCGGGTCAGCTGAACACTGAAGCTTTCTTT
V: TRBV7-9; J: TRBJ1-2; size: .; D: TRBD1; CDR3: CASSLVAGTGGGYTF; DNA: TGTGCCAGCAGCTTAGTAGCCGGGACAGGGGGTGGCTACACCTTC
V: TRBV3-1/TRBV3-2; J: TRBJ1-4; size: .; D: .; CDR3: CASSQTTGGGEKLFF; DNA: TGTGCCAGCAGCCAGACTACAGGAGGAGGGGAAAAACTGTTTTTT
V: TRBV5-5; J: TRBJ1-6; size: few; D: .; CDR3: CASSWPGRGTNSPLHF; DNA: TGTGCCAGCAGCTGGCCGGGACGGGGGACTAATTCACCCCTCCACTTT
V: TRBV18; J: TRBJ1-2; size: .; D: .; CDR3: CASSPLGVYGYTF; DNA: TGTGCCAGCTCACCACTCGGGGTCTATGGCTACACCTTC
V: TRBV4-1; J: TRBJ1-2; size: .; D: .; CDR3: CASSQDGGLSYGYTF; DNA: TGCGCCAGCAGCCAAGACGGGGGGCTATCCTATGGCTACACCTTC
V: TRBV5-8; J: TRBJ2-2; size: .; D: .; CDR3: CASSFPGELFF; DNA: TGTGCCAGCAGCTTTCCCGGGGAGCTGTTTTTT
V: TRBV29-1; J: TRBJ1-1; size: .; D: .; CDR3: CSVNGAGTIMNTEAFF; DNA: TGCAGCGTTAATGGTGCAGGGACGATAATGAACACTGAAGCTTTCTTT
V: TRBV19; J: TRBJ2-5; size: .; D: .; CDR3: CASSMVGETQYF; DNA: TGTGCCAGTAGTATGGTCGGCGAGACCCAGTACTTC
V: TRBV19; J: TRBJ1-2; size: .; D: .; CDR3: CASSIDGARNYGYTF; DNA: TGTGCCAGTAGTATAGATGGGGCACGGAACTATGGCTACACCTTC
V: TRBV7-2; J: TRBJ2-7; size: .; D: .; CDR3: CASSLGGLPSYEQYF; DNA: TGTGCCAGCAGCCTGGGGGGGCTACCCTCCTACGAGCAGTACTTC
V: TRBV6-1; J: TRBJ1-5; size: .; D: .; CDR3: CASSEAGVGGVQHF; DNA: TGTGCCAGCAGTGAAGCTGGGGTCGGGGGGGTCCAGCATTTT
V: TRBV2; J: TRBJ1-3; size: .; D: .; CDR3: CASNFRRDTIYF; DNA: TGTGCCAGCAATTTCAGGAGAGACACCATATATTTT
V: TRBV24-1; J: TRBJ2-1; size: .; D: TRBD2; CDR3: CATSGLAVNNEQFF; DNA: TGTGCCACCAGTGGACTAGCGGTAAACAATGAGCAGTTCTTC
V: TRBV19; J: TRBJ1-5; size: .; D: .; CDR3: CASSPDRTGQPQHF; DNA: TGTGCCAGTAGCCCCGACAGGACGGGTCAGCCCCAGCATTTT
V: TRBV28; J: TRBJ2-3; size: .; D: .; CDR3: CASSPPSSIDTQYF; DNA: TGTGCCAGCAGTCCCCCAAGTTCCATAGATACGCAGTATTTT
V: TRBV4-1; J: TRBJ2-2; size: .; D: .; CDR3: CASSQGLQNTGELFF; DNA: TGCGCCAGCAGCCAAGGTTTACAAAACACCGGGGAGCTGTTTTTT
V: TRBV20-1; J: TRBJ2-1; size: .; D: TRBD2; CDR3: CSASSLPTGTSGLYNEQFF; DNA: TGCAGTGCTAGTTCACTCCCGACCGGGACTAGCGGCTTATACAATGAGCAGTTCTTC
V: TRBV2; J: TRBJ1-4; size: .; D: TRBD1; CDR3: CASSDTGGVNEKLFF; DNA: TGTGCCAGCAGCGACACAGGGGGCGTGAATGAAAAACTGTTTTTT
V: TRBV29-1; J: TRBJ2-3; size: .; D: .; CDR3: CSSRAGQASTDTQYF; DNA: TGCAGCAGCCGGGCGGGGCAAGCTAGCACAGATACGCAGTATTTT
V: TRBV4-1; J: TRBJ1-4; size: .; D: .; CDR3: CASSQTWTTNEKLFF; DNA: TGCGCCAGCAGCCAAACGTGGACGACTAATGAAAAACTGTTTTTT
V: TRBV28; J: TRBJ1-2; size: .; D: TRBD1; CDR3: CASRRTGSGYTF; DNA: TGTGCCAGCAGGAGGACAGGATCTGGCTACACCTTC
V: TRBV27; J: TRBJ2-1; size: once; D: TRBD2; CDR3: CASRLAGGPREQFF; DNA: TGTGCCAGCAGACTAGCGGGAGGGCCACGGGAGCAGTTCTTC
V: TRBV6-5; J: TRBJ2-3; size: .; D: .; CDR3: CASSRDYDTQYF; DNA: TGTGCCAGCAGCCGCGACTACGATACGCAGTATTTT
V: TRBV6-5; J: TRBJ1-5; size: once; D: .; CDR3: CASRRPGDNQPQHF; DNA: TGTGCCAGCAGGAGACCAGGGGACAATCAGCCCCAGCATTTT
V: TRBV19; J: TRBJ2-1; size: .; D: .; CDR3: CASSVQGGLTLEQFF; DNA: TGTGCCAGTAGTGTCCAGGGGGGGTTGACGCTTGAGCAGTTCTTC
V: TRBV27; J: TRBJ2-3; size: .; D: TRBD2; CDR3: CASSLGGGRDTQYF; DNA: TGTGCCAGCAGTTTAGGGGGGGGAAGGGATACGCAGTATTTT
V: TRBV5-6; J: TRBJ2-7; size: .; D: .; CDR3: CASSSAGTTYEQYF; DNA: TGTGCCAGCAGCTCCGCCGGGACGACCTACGAGCAGTACTTC
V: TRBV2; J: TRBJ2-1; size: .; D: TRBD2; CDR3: CASSGLAGRAGEQFF; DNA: TGTGCCAGCAGTGGGCTAGCGGGGAGGGCAGGGGAGCAGTTCTTC
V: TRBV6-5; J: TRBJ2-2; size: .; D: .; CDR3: CASGIWRTGELFF; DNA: TGTGCCAGCGGTATCTGGAGAACCGGGGAGCTGTTTTTT
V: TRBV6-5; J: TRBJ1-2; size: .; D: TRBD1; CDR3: CASGMTGGGYGYTF; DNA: TGTGCCAGCGGAATGACAGGGGGCGGCTATGGCTACACCTTC
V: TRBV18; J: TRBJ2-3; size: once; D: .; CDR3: CASSPRTPTDTQYF; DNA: TGTGCCAGCTCACCCCGGACACCCACAGATACGCAGTATTTT
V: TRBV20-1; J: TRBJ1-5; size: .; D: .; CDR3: CSASRGQGWNQPQHF; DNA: TGCAGTGCTAGTCGAGGTCAGGGATGGAATCAGCCCCAGCATTTT
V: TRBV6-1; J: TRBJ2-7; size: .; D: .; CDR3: CASSEIILRVGGYEQYF; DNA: TGTGCCAGCAGTGAAATAATATTAAGGGTCGGAGGATACGAGCAGTACTTC
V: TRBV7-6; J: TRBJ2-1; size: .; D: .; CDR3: CAIASSSYNEQFF; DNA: TGTGCCATCGCGAGTAGCTCCTACAATGAGCAGTTCTTC
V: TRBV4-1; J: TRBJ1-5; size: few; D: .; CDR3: CASSQWLSNQPQHF; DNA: TGCGCCAGCAGCCAATGGCTGAGCAATCAGCCCCAGCATTTT
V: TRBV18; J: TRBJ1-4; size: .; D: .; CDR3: CASSPDSSRGKLFF; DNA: TGTGCCAGCTCACCAGACAGTTCGCGCGGAAAACTGTTTTTT
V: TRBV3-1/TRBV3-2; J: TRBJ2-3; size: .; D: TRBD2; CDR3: CASSQDGVAGGADTQYF; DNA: TGTGCCAGCAGCCAAGACGGGGTAGCGGGGGGAGCAGATACGCAGTATTTT
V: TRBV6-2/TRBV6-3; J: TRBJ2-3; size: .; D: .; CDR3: CASSYTIDSPGTQYF; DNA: TGTGCCAGCAGTTACACCATCGACTCCCCGGGTACGCAGTATTTT
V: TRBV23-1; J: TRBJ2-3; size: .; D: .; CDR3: CASSQSAELAGLSHTHTDTQYF; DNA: TGCGCCAGCAGTCAATCGGCCGAACTAGCTGGGCTCTCCCATACCCACACAGATACGCAGTATTTT
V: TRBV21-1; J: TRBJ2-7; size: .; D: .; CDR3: CARQGARYEQYF; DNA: TGTGCCAGACAGGGGGCGCGCTACGAGCAGTACTTC
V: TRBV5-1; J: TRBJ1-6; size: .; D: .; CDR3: CASSLGGSNSPLHF; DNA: TGCGCCAGCAGCTTGGGTGGCAGTAATTCACCCCTCCACTTT
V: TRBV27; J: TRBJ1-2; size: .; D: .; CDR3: CASRTLDQYGYTF; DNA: TGTGCCAGCAGAACCCTTGACCAGTATGGCTACACCTTC
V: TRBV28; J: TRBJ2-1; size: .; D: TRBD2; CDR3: CASSPVIAAGGYNELFKRGEQFF; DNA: TGTGCCAGCAGTCCCGTTATAGCAGCGGGGGGCTACAATGAGCTTTTTAAAAGGGGCGAGCAGTTCTTC
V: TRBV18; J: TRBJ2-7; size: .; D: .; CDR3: CASSRTPHSSAAGIYEQYF; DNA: TGTGCCAGCTCACGGACCCCACATTCCTCCGCTGCAGGGATTTACGAGCAGTACTTC
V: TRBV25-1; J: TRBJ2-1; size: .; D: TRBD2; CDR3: CASSEWAGGNEQFF; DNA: TGTGCCAGCAGTGAATGGGCGGGAGGCAATGAGCAGTTCTTC
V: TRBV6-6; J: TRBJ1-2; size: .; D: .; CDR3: CASSYVNYGYTF; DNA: TGTGCCAGCAGTTATGTGAACTATGGCTACACCTTC
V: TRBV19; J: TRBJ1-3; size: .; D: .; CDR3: CASSIVGAAGNTIYF; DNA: TGTGCCAGTAGTATCGTGGGGGCAGCTGGAAACACCATATATTTT
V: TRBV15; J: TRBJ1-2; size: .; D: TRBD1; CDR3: CATSFPPTSPTGGVLKGYTF; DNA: TGTGCCACCAGCTTCCCCCCCACAAGCCCGACAGGGGGCGTCCTGAAAGGCTACACCTTC
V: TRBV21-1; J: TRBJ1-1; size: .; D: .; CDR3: CASTYSKTNTEAFF; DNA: TGTGCCAGCACTTACAGCAAGACGAACACTGAAGCTTTCTTT
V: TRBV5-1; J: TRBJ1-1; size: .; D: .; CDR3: CASSLHTGLNTEAFF; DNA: TGCGCCAGCAGCTTGCATACGGGCTTGAACACTGAAGCTTTCTTT
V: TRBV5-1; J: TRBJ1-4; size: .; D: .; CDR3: CASSLVGPGISTNEKLFF; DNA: TGCGCCAGCAGCTTGGTCGGACCGGGTATTTCAACTAATGAAAAACTGTTTTTT
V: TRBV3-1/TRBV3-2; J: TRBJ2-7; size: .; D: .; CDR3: CASSQDSYEQYF; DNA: TGTGCCAGCAGCCAAGACAGCTACGAGCAGTACTTC
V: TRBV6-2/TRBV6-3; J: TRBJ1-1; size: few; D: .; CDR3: CASSPRGNTEAFF; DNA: TGTGCCAGCAGTCCACGGGGGAACACTGAAGCTTTCTTT